This T cell receptor (beta chain) was captured in a study of cytomegalovirus exposure and HLA in healthy donors. Overall study context: From about 180 million T cells, an earlier analysis saw approximately 120 million unique TCR beta sequences. Clustering assigned 81% of the roughly 420 genotyped donors to the Caucasian-associated ancestry cluster.

General study findings and limits: Analyzed later, association rates of TCRs varied across HLA loci, with DRB1 most and HLA-C fewest.

The study ran its PCR with 60 Vbeta and 13 Jbeta primers. Repertoires were generated with immunoSEQ multiplex PCR, while TCRdb's copy carries only in-frame clones and drops some. The table records about 200,000 clones, just under 70% of them present only once. The CDR3 extends over 16 amino acids. The germline V gene has CDR1 SNHLY and CDR2 FYNNEI. V was shortened by 2 bases and J by 3 bases, with 17 bases between the two germline ends. As regards this clone: The target antigen is unknown.

V is TRBV2 and J is TRBJ2-7; D is ambiguous. Source material: PBMCs. This TCR came from a man aged 35-49 years in good health and CMV-seropositive. The CDR3 reads CASSEKLGGRNYEQYF. The CDR3 nucleotides read TGTGCCAGCAGTGAAAAATTAGGCGGCAGAAACTACGAGCAGTACTTC. Combining the CDR3 with reference TRBV2 and TRBJ2-7 gives the whole variable domain EPEVTQTPSHQVTQMGQEVILRCVPISNHLYFYWYRQILGQKVEFLVSFYNNEISEKSEIFDDQFSVERPDGSNFTLKIRSTKLEDSAMYFCASSEKLGGRNYEQYFGPGTRLTVT.